Listed below are T cell receptor beta chains from one sample, sequenced in a study of cytomegalovirus exposure and HLA in healthy donors. Method: immunoSEQ multiplex PCR; TCRdb's copy keeps in-frame clones and lacks some. The table has about 150,000 clones, around 60% seen once. Sequencing was performed on PBMCs. The receptors come from an older woman in good health and CMV-seropositive. CDR3s include the opening cysteine and the closing phenylalanine or tryptophan. D genes are given only for firm matches. Not every row has a clone size; where given, it reads once, few, many or a size class.

CDR3 DNA: TGTGCCAGCAGGCAGCCGGGACTAGCGGGCGAGACCCAGTACTTC
CDR3 protein: CASRQPGLAGETQYF
J gene: TRBJ2-5
V gene: TRBV6-5
D gene: TRBD2
clone size: -

CDR3 DNA: TGTGCCATCAGTGAGTCGACAGCCTACGAGCAGTACTTC
CDR3 protein: CAISESTAYEQYF
J gene: TRBJ2-7
V gene: TRBV10-3
D gene: -
clone size: -

CDR3 DNA: TGTGCCAGCAGCGTAGACATGAACACTGAAGCTTTCTTT
CDR3 protein: CASSVDMNTEAFF
J gene: TRBJ1-1
V gene: TRBV9
D gene: -
clone size: once

CDR3 DNA: TGTGCCACCACGACCGGGAGGGTGGAGACCCAGTACTTC
CDR3 protein: CATTTGRVETQYF
J gene: TRBJ2-5
V gene: TRBV6-1
D gene: TRBD2
clone size: once

CDR3 DNA: TGTGCCAGCAGTTTGCCAGGGACAGTCAATCAGCCCCAGCATTTT
CDR3 protein: CASSLPGTVNQPQHF
J gene: TRBJ1-5
V gene: TRBV28
D gene: TRBD1
clone size: -

CDR3 DNA: TGCGCCAGCAGCCTGATCGGGACAGGGAAGGGAGAGACCCAGTACTTC
CDR3 protein: CASSLIGTGKGETQYF
J gene: TRBJ2-5
V gene: TRBV4-3
D gene: TRBD1
clone size: once

CDR3 DNA: TGTGCCAGCAGTGATAGCAGGGATTACGAGCAGTACTTC
CDR3 protein: CASSDSRDYEQYF
J gene: TRBJ2-7
V gene: TRBV2
D gene: -
clone size: -

CDR3 DNA: TGCGCCAGCAGCCAACTGACAGGGGCCCCCACAGATACGCAGTATTTT
CDR3 protein: CASSQLTGAPTDTQYF
J gene: TRBJ2-3
V gene: TRBV4-3
D gene: TRBD1
clone size: -

CDR3 DNA: TGTGCCAGCAGCCAAGTGGCGGGAGTACACGAGCAGTACTTC
CDR3 protein: CASSQVAGVHEQYF
J gene: TRBJ2-7
V gene: TRBV5-4
D gene: TRBD2
clone size: -

CDR3 DNA: TGCAGCGTCCAAGACAGCACCTACGAGCAGTACTTC
CDR3 protein: CSVQDSTYEQYF
J gene: TRBJ2-7
V gene: TRBV29-1
D gene: -
clone size: -

CDR3 DNA: TGTGCCAGCAGTCCCAAGAGGGTTTCGAACACTGAAGCTTTCTTT
CDR3 protein: CASSPKRVSNTEAFF
J gene: TRBJ1-1
V gene: TRBV6-5
D gene: -
clone size: -

CDR3 DNA: TGTGCCAGCAGCGGAGGGAGGGGCTCCTACGAGCAGTACTTC
CDR3 protein: CASSGGRGSYEQYF
J gene: TRBJ2-7
V gene: TRBV2
D gene: TRBD2
clone size: -

CDR3 DNA: TGTGCCAGCAGTCCCGTTATCGGACTAGCCGGGGAGCTGTTTTTT
CDR3 protein: CASSPVIGLAGELFF
J gene: TRBJ2-2
V gene: TRBV28
D gene: TRBD2
clone size: -

CDR3 DNA: TGTGCCAGCAGCTTAGGTTTCTCATCGGAGCCCACAGATACGCAGTATTTT
CDR3 protein: CASSLGFSSEPTDTQYF
J gene: TRBJ2-3
V gene: TRBV7-6
D gene: -
clone size: -

CDR3 DNA: TGTGCCAGCAGTGCGGTATCTCCGGGACTGACGAACACTGAAGCTTTCTTT
CDR3 protein: CASSAVSPGLTNTEAFF
J gene: TRBJ1-1
V gene: TRBV28
D gene: -
clone size: few

CDR3 DNA: TGTGCCAGCAGCGTATCGTCTAGCGGGGCAGCCTATACGCAGTATTTT
CDR3 protein: CASSVSSSGAAYTQYF
J gene: TRBJ2-3
V gene: TRBV9
D gene: TRBD2
clone size: -

CDR3 DNA: TGTGCCAGCAGTTCCCCCGGGACTAGCGGGTTTAGCTCCTACAATGAGCAGTTCTTC
CDR3 protein: CASSSPGTSGFSSYNEQFF
J gene: TRBJ2-1
V gene: TRBV28
D gene: TRBD2
clone size: -

CDR3 DNA: TGTGCCAGCAGTTTTAGGGCGGGAGGACGTACCGGGGAGCTGTTTTTT
CDR3 protein: CASSFRAGGRTGELFF
J gene: TRBJ2-2
V gene: TRBV28
D gene: TRBD2
clone size: few

CDR3 DNA: TGCGCCAGCAGCCATAGCGGGAGGGCTACAGATACGCAGTATTTT
CDR3 protein: CASSHSGRATDTQYF
J gene: TRBJ2-3
V gene: TRBV5-1
D gene: TRBD2
clone size: -

CDR3 DNA: TGTGCCAGCAGCTTAGACTTGGCTAGTAGGTACGAGCAGTACTTC
CDR3 protein: CASSLDLASRYEQYF
J gene: TRBJ2-7
V gene: TRBV7-2
D gene: -
clone size: -

CDR3 DNA: TGTGCCAGCCAATCGGGGGTGAGCACTGAAGCTTTCTTT
CDR3 protein: CASQSGVSTEAFF
J gene: TRBJ1-1
V gene: TRBV6-5
D gene: -
clone size: once

CDR3 DNA: TGCGCCAGCAGGCGCGGGGAAGGGGCGGGAGGAGGCGAGCAGTACTTC
CDR3 protein: CASRRGEGAGGGEQYF
J gene: TRBJ2-7
V gene: TRBV10-2
D gene: TRBD2
clone size: -

CDR3 DNA: TGTGCCACCAGCAGAGAGCTAGCGGGAGGGTACAATGAGCAGTTCTTC
CDR3 protein: CATSRELAGGYNEQFF
J gene: TRBJ2-1
V gene: TRBV15
D gene: TRBD2
clone size: once

CDR3 DNA: TGTGCCAGCAGACGGAACAGGGGTGAGGACTACGAGCAGTACTTC
CDR3 protein: CASRRNRGEDYEQYF
J gene: TRBJ2-7
V gene: TRBV27
D gene: TRBD1
clone size: few

CDR3 DNA: TGTGCCAGCAGCTTGCGGGAGTACAATGAGCAGTTCTTC
CDR3 protein: CASSLREYNEQFF
J gene: TRBJ2-1
V gene: TRBV11-2
D gene: TRBD2
clone size: -

CDR3 DNA: TGTGCCAGCAGTTTGGTAGGGGGTCAGCCCCAGCATTTT
CDR3 protein: CASSLVGGQPQHF
J gene: TRBJ1-5
V gene: TRBV28
D gene: -
clone size: once

CDR3 DNA: TGTGCCAGCAGCTTAAGGGAGGGACTAGCGGCCAATGAGCAGTTCTTC
CDR3 protein: CASSLREGLAANEQFF
J gene: TRBJ2-1
V gene: TRBV7-3
D gene: TRBD2
clone size: once

CDR3 DNA: TGTGCCAGCAGTTTTCGGGCGGGAGAAATATACGAGCAGTACTTC
CDR3 protein: CASSFRAGEIYEQYF
J gene: TRBJ2-7
V gene: TRBV28
D gene: TRBD2
clone size: -

CDR3 DNA: TGTGCCAGCAGCTTAGACGCGGTGGGGTGGGGACTGACCTCCTACGAGCAGTACTTC
CDR3 protein: CASSLDAVGWGLTSYEQYF
J gene: TRBJ2-7
V gene: TRBV7-2
D gene: -
clone size: -

CDR3 DNA: TGTGCCAGCAGCCCCGGGTCTGCGGGGGTCTCCTACGAGCAGTACTTC
CDR3 protein: CASSPGSAGVSYEQYF
J gene: TRBJ2-7
V gene: TRBV5-4
D gene: TRBD2
clone size: -

CDR3 DNA: TGTGCCAGCAGCGTACCCCCGGGGGAGCAGTACTTC
CDR3 protein: CASSVPPGEQYF
J gene: TRBJ2-7
V gene: TRBV9
D gene: -
clone size: few

CDR3 DNA: TGTGCCAGCAGCAAAGCTAGCGGAGAGACCCAGTACTTC
CDR3 protein: CASSKASGETQYF
J gene: TRBJ2-5
V gene: TRBV9
D gene: TRBD2
clone size: once

CDR3 DNA: TGCGCCAGCAGCCAAGAGGGTGCGACTAGCGGGAGTAATGAGCAGTTCTTC
CDR3 protein: CASSQEGATSGSNEQFF
J gene: TRBJ2-1
V gene: TRBV4-1
D gene: TRBD2
clone size: few

CDR3 DNA: TGTGCCAGCAGTTTAGGGGCCCCGCAGTACTTC
CDR3 protein: CASSLGAPQYF
J gene: TRBJ2-7
V gene: TRBV6-6
D gene: -
clone size: -

CDR3 DNA: TGTGCCAGCTCACCCGACAGGGTGAGCTCCTACGAGCAGTACTTC
CDR3 protein: CASSPDRVSSYEQYF
J gene: TRBJ2-7
V gene: TRBV18
D gene: TRBD1
clone size: -

CDR3 DNA: TGCGCCAGCAGCTTGGCCGGGACTAGCGAAGAGACCCAGTACTTC
CDR3 protein: CASSLAGTSEETQYF
J gene: TRBJ2-5
V gene: TRBV5-1
D gene: TRBD2
clone size: -

CDR3 DNA: TGTGCCAGCTCACACCCCGGGAGCTACGAGCAGTACTTC
CDR3 protein: CASSHPGSYEQYF
J gene: TRBJ2-7
V gene: TRBV18
D gene: -
clone size: -

CDR3 DNA: TGTGCCAGCAGCCAAGATCCCCTCCCTAGCGGGGACGAGCAGTACTTC
CDR3 protein: CASSQDPLPSGDEQYF
J gene: TRBJ2-7
V gene: TRBV4-2
D gene: TRBD2
clone size: few

CDR3 DNA: TGCGCCAGCAGTGGACAGGGGGCTGTCGATGAGCAGTTCTTC
CDR3 protein: CASSGQGAVDEQFF
J gene: TRBJ2-1
V gene: TRBV10-1
D gene: TRBD1
clone size: few

CDR3 DNA: TGTGCCATCAGTGAGTCGGGCTACTACAATGAGCAGTTCTTC
CDR3 protein: CAISESGYYNEQFF
J gene: TRBJ2-1
V gene: TRBV10-3
D gene: -
clone size: -

CDR3 DNA: TGTGCCAGCACCAGACTAGCGGGAGGGCAGTATTTT
CDR3 protein: CASTRLAGGQYF
J gene: TRBJ2-3
V gene: TRBV28
D gene: TRBD2
clone size: -

CDR3 DNA: TGTGCCAGCAGCTGGACTAGCGGGAGTTCGGGGGAGCAGTTCTTC
CDR3 protein: CASSWTSGSSGEQFF
J gene: TRBJ2-1
V gene: TRBV7-9
D gene: TRBD2
clone size: -

CDR3 DNA: TGCGCCAGCAGCTTGGACGGGGGGTACTCCTACGAGCAGTACTTC
CDR3 protein: CASSLDGGYSYEQYF
J gene: TRBJ2-7
V gene: TRBV5-1
D gene: TRBD2
clone size: -

CDR3 DNA: TGTGCCAGCAGTTCGGACAGGGGCTACGAGCAGTACTTC
CDR3 protein: CASSSDRGYEQYF
J gene: TRBJ2-7
V gene: TRBV6-6
D gene: TRBD1
clone size: -

CDR3 DNA: TGCAGCGTTGAAGCTCGACCGGGACTAGCGGGAGTGGGGGTCACCGGGGAGCTGTTTTTT
CDR3 protein: CSVEARPGLAGVGVTGELFF
J gene: TRBJ2-2
V gene: TRBV29-1
D gene: TRBD2
clone size: -

CDR3 DNA: TGTGCCAGCAGTCCCGACAGGGGAGCTCAGCCCCAGCATTTT
CDR3 protein: CASSPDRGAQPQHF
J gene: TRBJ1-5
V gene: TRBV2
D gene: TRBD1
clone size: -

CDR3 DNA: TGTGCCAGCAGTTTAGTAGTTGGGACAGGTACCTTCGGGTACGAGCAGTACTTC
CDR3 protein: CASSLVVGTGTFGYEQYF
J gene: TRBJ2-7
V gene: TRBV28
D gene: TRBD1
clone size: -

CDR3 DNA: TGTGCCAGCTCACTCACACGCTCTGGGGCCAACGTCCTGACTTTC
CDR3 protein: CASSLTRSGANVLTF
J gene: TRBJ2-6
V gene: TRBV18
D gene: -
clone size: -

CDR3 DNA: TGCAGCGTTCCCAAGGGGCTTGGGACAGGGTACGGCTACACCTTC
CDR3 protein: CSVPKGLGTGYGYTF
J gene: TRBJ1-2
V gene: TRBV29-1
D gene: TRBD1
clone size: -

CDR3 DNA: TGTGCCAGCAGCTTAATGAGGAACACTGAAGCTTTCTTT
CDR3 protein: CASSLMRNTEAFF
J gene: TRBJ1-1
V gene: TRBV11-3
D gene: -
clone size: -

CDR3 DNA: TGTGCCAGTAGTATGGGGGGGACTTCCTACGAGCAGTACTTC
CDR3 protein: CASSMGGTSYEQYF
J gene: TRBJ2-7
V gene: TRBV19
D gene: TRBD2
clone size: few

CDR3 DNA: TGTGCCAGCAGGTTGGTGGAGCAGTACTTC
CDR3 protein: CASRLVEQYF
J gene: TRBJ2-5
V gene: TRBV2
D gene: -
clone size: -

CDR3 DNA: TGCGCCAGCAGCCAAGGTATCGGACAGGGGTCCTACGAGCAGTACTTC
CDR3 protein: CASSQGIGQGSYEQYF
J gene: TRBJ2-7
V gene: TRBV4-1
D gene: TRBD1
clone size: few